The rows below give T cell receptor beta chains drawn from one sample of a study of blood T cell repertoires in COVID-19. Method: immunoSEQ multiplex PCR; TCRdb's copy keeps in-frame clones and lacks some. The table has roughly 66,000 clones, about 89% seen once. Input material: peripheral blood. These receptors originate from a human donor in a cohort sampled during active COVID-19. Both conserved end residues are part of each CDR3.

V: TRBV19; J: TRBJ1-5; CDR3: CASSIGTSRANQPQHF
V: TRBV5-1; J: TRBJ2-1; CDR3: CASSSGLAGGAYNEQFF
V: TRBV19; J: TRBJ2-1; CDR3: CASSTAANPANEQFF
V: TRBV7-2; J: TRBJ1-2; CDR3: CASSLVSGGRAYGYTF
V: TRBV27; J: TRBJ2-7; CDR3: CASSSLGPYEQYF
V: TRBV2; J: TRBJ2-2; CDR3: CASRIGTSGGAALFF
V: TRBV11-2; J: TRBJ2-7; CDR3: CASSYGMIWTSGRTEQYF
V: TRBV28; J: TRBJ2-3; CDR3: CASTLGEVDTQYF
V: TRBV28; J: TRBJ2-3; CDR3: CASSPGVTDTQYF
V: TRBV15; J: TRBJ2-7; CDR3: CATSYGTGFSYEQYF
V: TRBV6-5; J: TRBJ2-3; CDR3: CASSYSPSGRTDTQYF
V: TRBV27; J: TRBJ2-2; CDR3: CASSLRRLGNTGELFF
V: TRBV6-4; J: TRBJ2-1; CDR3: CASSEQHEEGNEQFF
V: TRBV13; J: TRBJ2-7; CDR3: CASSLGQGLGYEQYF
V: TRBV9; J: TRBJ2-7; CDR3: CASSVGPSGSQYF
V: TRBV21-1; J: TRBJ2-2; CDR3: CASREGLPNTGELFF
V: TRBV7-8; J: TRBJ1-2; CDR3: CASSDTGFILYGYTF
V: TRBV19; J: TRBJ1-2; CDR3: CASTNSRGASPYGYTF
V: TRBV11-2; J: TRBJ2-3; CDR3: CASSLEGREATDTQYF
V: TRBV6-9; J: TRBJ1-5; CDR3: CASSYPPKKEGNQPQHF
V: TRBV27; J: TRBJ2-1; CDR3: CASSSSGTRGYNEQFF
V: TRBV5-1; J: TRBJ1-1; CDR3: CASSSKGDLGAFF
V: TRBV3-1/TRBV3-2; J: TRBJ2-4; CDR3: CASSQDLSGTGTTKNIQYF
V: TRBV12-3/TRBV12-4; J: TRBJ1-1; CDR3: CASSWTGNTEAFF
V: TRBV21-1; J: TRBJ2-3; CDR3: CASSKVSSGGRTDTQYF
V: TRBV2; J: TRBJ2-5; CDR3: CASINDPGLAGRETQYF
V: TRBV4-3; J: TRBJ1-2; CDR3: CASSQNARVLNYGYTF
V: TRBV2; J: TRBJ1-2; CDR3: CASSESSQGARGKGYTF
V: TRBV5-1; J: TRBJ2-2; CDR3: CASSLQVQGDTGELFF
V: TRBV12-5; J: TRBJ1-4; CDR3: CASGPGGVENEKLFF
V: TRBV3-1/TRBV3-2; J: TRBJ1-5; CDR3: CASSQDLGSPWGNQPQHF
V: TRBV28; J: TRBJ1-2; CDR3: CASSPRWGGAGYTF
V: TRBV7-8; J: TRBJ2-7; CDR3: CASSLQHRTYSYEQYF
V: TRBV6-6; J: TRBJ2-7; CDR3: CASSYSGGDNEQYF
V: TRBV27; J: TRBJ1-2; CDR3: CASSLLGQPHGYTF
V: TRBV6-6; J: TRBJ1-3; CDR3: CASNDPSRGTGNTIYF
V: TRBV4-3; J: TRBJ1-3; CDR3: CASSQDGGLDGSGNTIYF
V: TRBV4-3; J: TRBJ2-5; CDR3: CASSQGLAGGRRTQYF
V: TRBV4-1; J: TRBJ1-1; CDR3: CASSQEGQRAFF
V: TRBV15; J: TRBJ2-4; CDR3: CATSRARDSENIQYF
V: TRBV28; J: TRBJ1-2; CDR3: CASSLRQMVDGYTF
V: TRBV6-5; J: TRBJ1-1; CDR3: CATDTRGEGAFF
V: TRBV6-2/TRBV6-3; J: TRBJ1-6; CDR3: CASSPTGSSPLHF
V: TRBV7-9; J: TRBJ2-3; CDR3: CASSLQRGRTDTQYF
V: TRBV28; J: TRBJ1-1; CDR3: CASSPHSQENTEAFF
V: TRBV21-1; J: TRBJ2-1; CDR3: CASSKFIYGCFSSYNEQFF